This T cell receptor beta chain originates from a study of blood T cell repertoires in COVID-19. Study background: Acute and convalescent COVID-19 specimens originated in the United States, Italy and Spain. Sample material is recorded as cDNA or gDNA derived from T cells, B-cell-depleted T cells, or PBMCs.

Authors' analysis steps: Reference gene primer amplification gave estimated nucleated cell counts. Clones were read by immunoSEQ multiplex PCR, and TCRdb kept only the in-frame ones, dropping some. V and J calls and clone size are those listed in that table; D and trimming were worked out from the DNA. The sample has 65,000 to 90,000 clones; approximately 89% are singletons. Sequenced sample: peripheral blood. This receptor was taken from an elderly woman with acute or convalescent COVID-19.

CDR3 protein: CASSLDRGLAGNTIYF. The CDR3 region has the DNA TGTGCCAGCAGCTTAGACAGGGGGCTGGCCGGAAACACCATATATTTT. V is TRBV11-2 and J is TRBJ1-3; 8 bases line up with TRBD1. This CDR3 has 16 residues. The germline V gene encodes CDR1 SGHAT and CDR2 FQNNGV. Trimming at V came to 0 bases and at J to 4 bases, leaving 5 bases not matched to a gene. Full variable domain (rest looked up from reference TRBV11-2 and TRBJ1-3): EAGVAQSPRYKIIEKRQSVAFWCNPISGHATLYWYQQILGQGPKLLIQFQNNGVVDDSQLPKDRFSAERLKGVDSTLKIQPAKLEDSAVYLCASSLDRGLAGNTIYFGEGSWLTVV.